This record covers a single T cell receptor (beta chain). Trimming shortened V by 1 base and J by 2 bases, and 13 bases separated the two germline ends. The germline gives CDR1 LGHDT, CDR2 YNNKEL (reference sequence). CDR3 length: 16 residues. These data come from a study of blood T cell repertoires in COVID-19. The data were produced by immunoSEQ multiplex PCR, yet TCRdb's version contains in-frame clones alone and is incomplete. Of about 190,000 clones listed, 70% to 90% are singletons. This rearrangement joins TRBV3-1 (or the pseudogene TRBV3-2) to TRBJ2-3; D is possibly TRBD2 (6 bases). The source material was peripheral blood. This receptor was obtained from a man aged 55-75 years with active or convalescent COVID-19. The CDR3: CASSQGNGGATDTQYF. CDR3 sequence (DNA): TGTGCCAGCAGCCAAGGGAACGGGGGTGCCACAGATACGCAGTATTTT.